The 3 T cell receptor beta chains reported below all come from one sample, sequenced in a study of blood T cells in healthy people across ages (dated by TCRdb to the mid-2010s). Receptors were amplified or captured by 5' RACE. These reads were obtained on an Illumina HiSeq 2500. A second PCR of about 6 to 12 cycles was run with a J-beta primer mix and a sample-barcoded 5' primer. Using fastp at Q25 and MiXCR, TCRdb reprocessed the public reads and kept productive beta chains. Each CDR3 protein gets just one entry, which takes the most common genes and DNA from the rows behind it. This sample holds 1.5 million to 2 million distinct CDR3 sequences; roughly 49% were observed only once. Of the sample, approximately 2% falls within the top ten clones. The sequencing sample was made of blood. The receptor source for this set is a woman aged 40 to 49 in good health.

This clonotype was seen a handful of times. V gene TRBV20-1 combines with J gene TRBJ2-7; 8 bases agree with TRBD1. This CDR3 contains 13 residues. Germline CDR1 reads DFQATT; CDR2 reads SNEGSKA (reference sequence). V shed 5 bases and J 4 bases; nucleotides not matched to a gene: 7. The CDR3 spells CSAGQGYAYEQYF. CDR3 in DNA: TGCAGTGCTGGACAGGGTTACGCGTACGAGCAGTACTTC.

The chain couples TRBV7-2 to TRBJ2-3; D is perhaps TRBD1 (6 bases). The CDR3 spans 16 residues. Germline CDR1 is SGHTA and CDR2 is FQGNSA. V was trimmed by 3 bases and J by 0 bases, leaving 13 bases between them. The chain's CDR3 is CASSFPGTTSTDTQYF. In DNA form, the CDR3 reads TGTGCCAGCAGCTTTCCCGGGACAACTAGCACAGATACGCAGTATTTT.

This clonotype showed up just a few times. The chain uses TRBV27 and TRBJ1-2, with unresolved D. Germline values: CDR1 MNHEY, CDR2 SMNVEV (reference sequence). With 5 bases removed from V and 0 bases from J, the gap between germline ends came to 16 bases. This CDR3 has 16 amino acids. CDR3 in DNA: TGTGCCAGCAGTCCCCTGTCGGTGCTAGCTAACTATGGCTACACCTTC. This sequence encodes CASSPLSVLANYGYTF.